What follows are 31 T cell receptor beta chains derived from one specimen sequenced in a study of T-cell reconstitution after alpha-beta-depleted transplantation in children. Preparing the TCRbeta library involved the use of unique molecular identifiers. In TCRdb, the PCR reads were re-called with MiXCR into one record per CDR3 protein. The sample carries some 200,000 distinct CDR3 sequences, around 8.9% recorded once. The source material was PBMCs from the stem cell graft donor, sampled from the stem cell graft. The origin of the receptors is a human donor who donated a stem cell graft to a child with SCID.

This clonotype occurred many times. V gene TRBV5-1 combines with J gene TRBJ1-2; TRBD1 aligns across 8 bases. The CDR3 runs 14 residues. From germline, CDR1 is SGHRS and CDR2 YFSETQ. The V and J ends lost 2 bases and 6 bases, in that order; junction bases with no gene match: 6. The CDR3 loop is CASSLVDRVDGYTF. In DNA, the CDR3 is TGCGCCAGCAGCTTAGTGGACAGGGTTGATGGCTACACCTTC.

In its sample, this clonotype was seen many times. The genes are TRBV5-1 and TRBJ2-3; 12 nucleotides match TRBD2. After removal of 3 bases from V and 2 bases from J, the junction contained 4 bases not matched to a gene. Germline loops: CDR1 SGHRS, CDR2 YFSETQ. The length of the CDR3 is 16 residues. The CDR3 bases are TGCGCCAGCAGCTCCGGACTAGCGGGGCACACAGATACGCAGTATTTT. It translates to CASSSGLAGHTDTQYF.

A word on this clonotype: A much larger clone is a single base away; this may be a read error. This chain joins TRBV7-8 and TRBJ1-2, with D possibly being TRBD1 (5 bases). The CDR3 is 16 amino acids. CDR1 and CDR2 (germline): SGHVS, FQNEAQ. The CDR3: CASSFSVVRGGYSYTF. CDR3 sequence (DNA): TGTGCCAGCAGCTTTTCGGTGGTGAGGGGTGGCTATAGCTACACCTTC.

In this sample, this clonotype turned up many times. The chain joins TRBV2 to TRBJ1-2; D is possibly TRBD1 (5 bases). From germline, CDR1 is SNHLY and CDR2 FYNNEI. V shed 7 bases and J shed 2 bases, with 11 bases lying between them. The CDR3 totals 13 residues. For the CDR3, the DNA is TGTGCCAGCACTAAGGAGGGGAACTATGGCTACACCTTC. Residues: CASTKEGNYGYTF.

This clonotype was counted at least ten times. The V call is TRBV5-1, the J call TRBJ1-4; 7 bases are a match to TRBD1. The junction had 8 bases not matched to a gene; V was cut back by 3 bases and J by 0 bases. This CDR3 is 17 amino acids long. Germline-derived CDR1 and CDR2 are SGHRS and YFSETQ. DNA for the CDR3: TGCGCCAGCAGCTCTGCACCTCAGGGGGCAACTAATGAAAAACTGTTTTTT. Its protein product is CASSSAPQGATNEKLFF.

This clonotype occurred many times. CDR3 sequence: CASSPQMEGRGTGELFF. The DNA for the CDR3 is TGTGCCAGCAGCCCACAGATGGAGGGGCGCGGGACCGGGGAGCTGTTTTTT. The chain employs TRBV4-2 and TRBJ2-2, with D perhaps TRBD2 (6 bases). The length of the CDR3 is 17 residues. Germline V gene data show CDR1 as LGHNA and CDR2 as YNFKEQ. Trimming pared 4 bases from V and 5 bases from J, leaving 20 bases between.

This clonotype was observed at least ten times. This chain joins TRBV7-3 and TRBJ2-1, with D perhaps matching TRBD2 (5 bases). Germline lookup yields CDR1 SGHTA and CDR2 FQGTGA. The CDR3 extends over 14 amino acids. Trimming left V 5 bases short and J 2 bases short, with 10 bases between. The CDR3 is CASSRTGTYNEQFF. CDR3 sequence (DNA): TGTGCCAGCAGCCGAACCGGGACCTACAATGAGCAGTTCTTC.

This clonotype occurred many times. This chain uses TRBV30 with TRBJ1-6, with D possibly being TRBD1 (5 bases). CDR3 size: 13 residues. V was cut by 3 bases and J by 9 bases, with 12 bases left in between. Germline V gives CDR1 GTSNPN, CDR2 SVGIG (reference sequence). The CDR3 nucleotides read TGTGCCTGGAGGGGACCCTGGGGTTCACCCCTCCACTTT. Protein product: CAWRGPWGSPLHF.

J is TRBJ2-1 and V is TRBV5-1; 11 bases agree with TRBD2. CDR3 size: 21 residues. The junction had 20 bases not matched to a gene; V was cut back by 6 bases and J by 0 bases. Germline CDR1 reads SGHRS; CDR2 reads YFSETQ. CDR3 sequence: CASTPLVPGLADGSSYNEQFF. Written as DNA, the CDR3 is TGCGCCAGCACCCCCTTAGTTCCGGGACTAGCGGACGGGAGCTCCTACAATGAGCAGTTCTTC.

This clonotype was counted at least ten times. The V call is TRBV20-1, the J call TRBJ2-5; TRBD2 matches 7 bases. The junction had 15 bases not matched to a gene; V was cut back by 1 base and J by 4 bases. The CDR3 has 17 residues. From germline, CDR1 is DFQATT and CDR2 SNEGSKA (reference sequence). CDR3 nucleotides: TGCAGTGCTAGAGTGCCCCCCCACGGGGGGTGGGGAGAGACCCAGTACTTC. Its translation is CSARVPPHGGWGETQYF.

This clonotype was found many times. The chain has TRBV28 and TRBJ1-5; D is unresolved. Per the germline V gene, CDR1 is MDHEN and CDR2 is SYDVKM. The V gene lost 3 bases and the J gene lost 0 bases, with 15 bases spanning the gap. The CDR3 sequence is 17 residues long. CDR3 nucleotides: TGTGCCAGCAGTTTCCCCCGACGGGCTTCTAGCAATCAGCCCCAGCATTTT. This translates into CASSFPRRASSNQPQHF.

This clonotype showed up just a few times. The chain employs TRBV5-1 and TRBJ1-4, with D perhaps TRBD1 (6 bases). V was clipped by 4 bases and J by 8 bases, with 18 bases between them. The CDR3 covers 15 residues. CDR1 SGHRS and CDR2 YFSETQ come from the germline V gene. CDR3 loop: CASSGTGRREEKLFF. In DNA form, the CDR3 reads TGCGCCAGCAGCGGTACAGGGCGTCGAGAAGAAAAACTGTTTTTT.

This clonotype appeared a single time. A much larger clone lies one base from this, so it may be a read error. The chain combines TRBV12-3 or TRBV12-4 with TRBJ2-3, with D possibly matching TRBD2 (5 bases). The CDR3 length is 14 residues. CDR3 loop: CAISPSSFGDTQYF. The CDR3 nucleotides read TGTGCCATCAGTCCCTCTAGCTTCGGAGATACGCAGTATTTT.

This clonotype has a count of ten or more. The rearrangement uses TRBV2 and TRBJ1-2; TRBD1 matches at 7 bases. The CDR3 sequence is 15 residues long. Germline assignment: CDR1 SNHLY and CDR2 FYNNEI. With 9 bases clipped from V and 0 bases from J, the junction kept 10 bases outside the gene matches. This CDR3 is CASKPRDSPNYGYTF. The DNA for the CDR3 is TGTGCCAGTAAGCCCCGGGACAGTCCTAACTATGGCTACACCTTC.

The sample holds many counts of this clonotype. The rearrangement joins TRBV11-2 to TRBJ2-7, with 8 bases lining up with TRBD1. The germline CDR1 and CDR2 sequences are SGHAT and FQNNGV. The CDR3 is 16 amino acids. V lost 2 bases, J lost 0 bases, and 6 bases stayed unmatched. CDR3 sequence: CASSLKSGTGSYEQYF. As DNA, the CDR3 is TGTGCCAGCAGCTTAAAGTCTGGGACAGGCTCCTACGAGCAGTACTTC.

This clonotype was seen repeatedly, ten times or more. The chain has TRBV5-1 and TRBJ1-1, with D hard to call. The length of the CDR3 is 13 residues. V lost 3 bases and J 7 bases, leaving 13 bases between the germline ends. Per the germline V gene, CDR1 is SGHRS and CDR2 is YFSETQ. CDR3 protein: CASSSLSALEAFF. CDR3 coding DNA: TGCGCCAGCAGCTCACTGTCCGCCCTTGAAGCTTTCTTT.

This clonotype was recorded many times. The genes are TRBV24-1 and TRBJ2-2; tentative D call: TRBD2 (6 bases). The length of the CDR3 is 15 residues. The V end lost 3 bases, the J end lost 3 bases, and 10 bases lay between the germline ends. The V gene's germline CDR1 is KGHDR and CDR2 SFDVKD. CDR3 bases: TGTGCCACCAGTGATCCCGGGAGAGACACCGGGGAGCTGTTTTTT. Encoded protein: CATSDPGRDTGELFF.

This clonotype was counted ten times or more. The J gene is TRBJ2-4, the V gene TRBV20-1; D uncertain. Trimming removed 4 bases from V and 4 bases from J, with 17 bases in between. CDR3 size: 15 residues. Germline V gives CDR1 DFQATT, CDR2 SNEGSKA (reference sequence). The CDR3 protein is CSAISSGATKNIQYF. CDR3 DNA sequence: TGCAGTGCTATCAGCTCGGGCGCAACTAAAAACATTCAGTACTTC.

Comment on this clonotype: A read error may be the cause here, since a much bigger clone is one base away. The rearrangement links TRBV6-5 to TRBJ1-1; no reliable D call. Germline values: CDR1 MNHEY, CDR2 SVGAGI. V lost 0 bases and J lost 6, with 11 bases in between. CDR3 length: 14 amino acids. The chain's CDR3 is CASSYSFHVPEAFF. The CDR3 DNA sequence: TGTGCCAGCAGTTACTCGTTTCATGTCCCTGAAGCTTTCTTT.

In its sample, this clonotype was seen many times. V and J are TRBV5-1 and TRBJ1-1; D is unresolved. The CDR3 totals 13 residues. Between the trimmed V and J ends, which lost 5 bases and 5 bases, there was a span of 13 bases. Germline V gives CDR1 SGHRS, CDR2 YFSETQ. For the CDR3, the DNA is TGCGCCAGCAGAATGCCCCCTGGGACTGAAGCTTTCTTT. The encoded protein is CASRMPPGTEAFF.

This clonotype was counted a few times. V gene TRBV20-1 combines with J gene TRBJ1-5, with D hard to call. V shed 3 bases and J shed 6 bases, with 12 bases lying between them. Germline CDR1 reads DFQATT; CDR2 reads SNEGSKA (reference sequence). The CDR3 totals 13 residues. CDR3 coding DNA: TGCAGTGCTAGCGGGGAGGTGGGTCAGCCCCAGCATTTT. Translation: CSASGEVGQPQHF.

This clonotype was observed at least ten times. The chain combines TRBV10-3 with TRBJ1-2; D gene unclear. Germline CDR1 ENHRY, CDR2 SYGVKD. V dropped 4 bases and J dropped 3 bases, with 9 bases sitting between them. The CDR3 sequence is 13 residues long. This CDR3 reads CAISGYGDYGYTF. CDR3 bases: TGTGCCATCAGTGGGTACGGTGACTATGGCTACACCTTC.

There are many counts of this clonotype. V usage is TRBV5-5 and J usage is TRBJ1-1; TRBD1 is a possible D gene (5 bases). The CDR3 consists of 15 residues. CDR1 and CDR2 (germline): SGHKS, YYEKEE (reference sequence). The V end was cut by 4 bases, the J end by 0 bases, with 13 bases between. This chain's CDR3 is CASSVRGALNTEAFF. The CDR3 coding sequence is TGTGCCAGCAGCGTGCGAGGGGCTCTGAACACTGAAGCTTTCTTT.

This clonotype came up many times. This chain's CDR3 is CATSDPGQGSDTQYF. The CDR3 nucleotides are TGTGCCACCAGTGACCCGGGACAAGGCTCAGATACGCAGTATTTT. This chain uses TRBV24-1 with TRBJ2-3, with D tentatively TRBD1 (6 bases). Germline-derived CDR1 and CDR2 are KGHDR and SFDVKD. The V end was cut by 4 bases, the J end by 4 bases, with 14 bases between. The CDR3 spans 15 residues.

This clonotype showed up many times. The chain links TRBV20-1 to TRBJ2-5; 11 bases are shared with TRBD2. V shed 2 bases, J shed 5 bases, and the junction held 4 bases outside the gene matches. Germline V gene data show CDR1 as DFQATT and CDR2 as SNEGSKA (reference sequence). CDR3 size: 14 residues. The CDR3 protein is CSARTGLAAETQYF. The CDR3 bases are TGCAGTGCTAGAACGGGACTAGCGGCGGAGACCCAGTACTTC.

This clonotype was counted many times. Here the CDR3 reads CASSFRTGGNSPLHF. The CDR3 DNA follows: TGTGCCAGCAGTTTTCGGACAGGGGGTAATTCACCCCTCCACTTT. The chain uses TRBV6-5 and TRBJ1-6; TRBD1 agrees at 10 bases. CDR1 is MNHEY, CDR2 SVGAGI, per germline. Trimming removed 4 bases from V and 6 bases from J; junction bases left unmatched: 3. CDR3 size: 15 residues.

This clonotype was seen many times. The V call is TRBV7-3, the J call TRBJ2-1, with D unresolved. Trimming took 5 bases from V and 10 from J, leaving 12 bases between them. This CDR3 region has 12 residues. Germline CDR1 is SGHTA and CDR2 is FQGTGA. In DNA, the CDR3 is TGTGCCAGCAGCCAAGTTGGGCGGGAGCAGTTCTTC. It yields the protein CASSQVGREQFF.

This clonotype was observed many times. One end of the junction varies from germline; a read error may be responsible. In DNA, the CDR3 is TGTGCCAGCAGGATCGGGACCACTGGGTCGAAACTCTTT. Translation: CASRIGTTGSKLF. This chain joins TRBV2 and TRBJ1-4; possible D gene TRBD1, 5 bases. The CDR3 has 13 residues. Germline V gene data show CDR1 as SNHLY and CDR2 as FYNNEI.

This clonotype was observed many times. Here the CDR3 DNA reads TGCGCCAGCAGCACGACCTCCGGGACGGTAAACTATGGCTACACCTTC. This translates into CASSTTSGTVNYGYTF. The V and J genes are TRBV5-1 and TRBJ1-2, with a tentative D call TRBD1 (5 bases). Germline V gene lookup returns CDR1 SGHRS and CDR2 YFSETQ. Deletions cut 4 bases from V and 2 bases from J, with 18 bases between. The CDR3 is 16 residues long.

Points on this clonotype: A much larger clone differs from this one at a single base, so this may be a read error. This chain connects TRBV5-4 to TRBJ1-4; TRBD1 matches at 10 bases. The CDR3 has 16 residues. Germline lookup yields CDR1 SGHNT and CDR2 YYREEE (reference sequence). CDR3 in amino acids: CSSSIGTGASNEKLFF. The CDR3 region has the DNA TGTTCCAGCAGCATTGGGACAGGGGCCTCCAATGAAAAACTGTTTTTT.

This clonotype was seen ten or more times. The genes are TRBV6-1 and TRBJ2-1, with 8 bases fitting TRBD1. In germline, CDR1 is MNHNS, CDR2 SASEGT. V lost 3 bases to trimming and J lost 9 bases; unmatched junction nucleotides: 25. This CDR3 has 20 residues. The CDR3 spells CASSDYPLIGATGEGVEQFF. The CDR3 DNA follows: TGTGCCAGCAGTGATTACCCCCTAATAGGGGCGACAGGGGAAGGTGTTGAGCAGTTCTTC.